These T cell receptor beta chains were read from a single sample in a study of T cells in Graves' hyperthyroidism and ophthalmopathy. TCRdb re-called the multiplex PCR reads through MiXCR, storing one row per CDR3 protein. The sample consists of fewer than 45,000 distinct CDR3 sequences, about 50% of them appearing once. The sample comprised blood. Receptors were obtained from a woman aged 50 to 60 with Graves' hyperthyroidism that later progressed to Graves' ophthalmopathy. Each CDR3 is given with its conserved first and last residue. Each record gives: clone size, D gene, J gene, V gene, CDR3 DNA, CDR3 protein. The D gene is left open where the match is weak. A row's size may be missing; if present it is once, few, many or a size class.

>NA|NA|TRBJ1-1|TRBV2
TGTGCCAGCAGTGAATATAAGGGGAACACTGAAGCTTTCTTT
CASSEYKGNTEAFF
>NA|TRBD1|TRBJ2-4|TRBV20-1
TGCAGTGCTAGAGACCTAGGGACAGGAGGGGACATTCAGTACTTC
CSARDLGTGGDIQYF
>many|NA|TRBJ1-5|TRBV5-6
TGTGCCAGCAGAAGGTTTACAGGGAGTAGCAATCAGCCCCAGCATTTT
CASRRFTGSSNQPQHF
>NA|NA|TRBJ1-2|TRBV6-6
TGTGCTAGCAGTCCGAGTTTGTGGGGCTACACCTTC
CASSPSLWGYTF
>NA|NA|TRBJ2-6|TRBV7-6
TGTGCCAGCAGCTTATGGACAGCCTCTGGGGCCAACGTCCTGACTTTC
CASSLWTASGANVLTF
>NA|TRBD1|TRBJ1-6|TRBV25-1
TGTGCCAGCAGAGGGACAGGGCGGTTTTCCGACTCACCCCTCCACTTT
CASRGTGRFSDSPLHF
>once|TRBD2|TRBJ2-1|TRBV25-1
TGTGCCAGCAGTGATCTGGTTGGTCGGGGACTAGCGGGTGAGCAGTTCTTC
CASSDLVGRGLAGEQFF
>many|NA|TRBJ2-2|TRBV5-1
TGCGCCAGCAGCTACTCTTTACCAAACGGGGAGCTGTTTTTT
CASSYSLPNGELFF
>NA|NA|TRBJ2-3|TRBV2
TGTGCCAGCTGTGAAGGATTAACCACAGATACACAGTATTTT
CASCEGLTTDTQYF
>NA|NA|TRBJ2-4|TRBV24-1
TGTGCCACCAGTGATTCTGGGAAGCGCGGGGCCAGAAACATTCAGTACTTC
CATSDSGKRGARNIQYF
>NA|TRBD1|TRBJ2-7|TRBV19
TGTGCCAGTAGGGGGGGGGAGGGACAGGGGCTCTACGAGCAGTACTTC
CASRGGEGQGLYEQYF
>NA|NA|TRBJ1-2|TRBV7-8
TGTGCCAGCAGCTCCTCGGGGGCCCTTTATGGCTACACCTTC
CASSSSGALYGYTF
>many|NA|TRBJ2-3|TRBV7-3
TGTGCCAGCAGCGAAGGGGGTCTCTCCACAGATACGCAGTATTTT
CASSEGGLSTDTQYF
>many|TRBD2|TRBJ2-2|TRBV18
TGTGCCAGCTCACCACCAACTAGCGGGAGTATCGGGGAGCTGTTTTTT
CASSPPTSGSIGELFF
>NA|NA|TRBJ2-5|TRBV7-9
TGTGCCAGCAGCTTAAATCAGGGGTCCAGGGAGACCCAGTACTTC
CASSLNQGSRETQYF
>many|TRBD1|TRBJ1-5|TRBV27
TGTGCCAGCAGAGGGACAGGGAGTCAGCCCCAGCATTTT
CASRGTGSQPQHF
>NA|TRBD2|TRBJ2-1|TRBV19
TGTGCCAGTAGTATAGGGCTAGCGGGGGAGCAGTTCTTC
CASSIGLAGEQFF
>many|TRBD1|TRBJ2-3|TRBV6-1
TGTGCCAGCAGTGAAGGGACAGGGTGGTTAACAGATACGCAGTATTTT
CASSEGTGWLTDTQYF
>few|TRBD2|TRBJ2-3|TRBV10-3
TGTGCCATCAGTGAGGTGGGAGCGGGGACAGATACGCAGTATTTT
CAISEVGAGTDTQYF
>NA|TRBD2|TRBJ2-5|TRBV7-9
TGTGCCAGCAGCTTAGGGGGAGGGCGAGAGACCCAGTACTTC
CASSLGGGRETQYF
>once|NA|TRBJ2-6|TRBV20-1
TGCAGTGCTACCCTAGACAGGCCGTCTGGGGCCAACGTCCTGACTTTC
CSATLDRPSGANVLTF
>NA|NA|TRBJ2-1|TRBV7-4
TGTGCCAGCAGCTTACGAGGCAGACTCTACAATGAGCAGTTCTTC
CASSLRGRLYNEQFF
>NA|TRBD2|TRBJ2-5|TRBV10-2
TGCGCCAGCAGTGCCGCCTATGGGACTAGCGGGAGAGAGACCCAGTACTTC
CASSAAYGTSGRETQYF